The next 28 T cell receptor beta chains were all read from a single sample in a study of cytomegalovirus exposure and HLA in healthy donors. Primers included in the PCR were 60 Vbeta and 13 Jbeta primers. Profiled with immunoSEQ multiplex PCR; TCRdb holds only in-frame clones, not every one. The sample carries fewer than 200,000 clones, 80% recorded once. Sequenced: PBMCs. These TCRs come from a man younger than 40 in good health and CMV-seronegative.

CDR3 nucleotide sequence: TGTGCCAGCAGCCTCGACAGGGGTGACGAAAAACTGTTTTTT. Protein: CASSLDRGDEKLFF. The V and J genes are TRBV5-4 and TRBJ1-4; 8 bases match TRBD1. The trim removed 4 bases at V and 8 bases at J, leaving 7 bases unmatched. The CDR3 totals 14 residues. Germline assignment: CDR1 SGHNT and CDR2 YYREEE (reference sequence).

The CDR3 DNA reads as TGTGCCAGTAGTGCCGGACAGGGGTTAGTCTACGAGCAGTACTTC. Protein product: CASSAGQGLVYEQYF. The chain couples TRBV19 to TRBJ2-7, with 9 bases that match TRBD1. With 5 bases clipped from V and 3 bases from J, the junction kept 8 bases outside the gene matches. In germline, CDR1 is LNHDA, CDR2 SQIVND (reference sequence). The CDR3 is 15 amino acids. The full variable domain, its missing parts supplied by reference TRBV19 and TRBJ2-7, is DGGITQSPKYLFRKEGQNVTLSCEQNLNHDAMYWYRQDPGQGLRLIYYSQIVNDFQKGDIAEGYSVSREKKESFPLTVTSAQKNPTAFYLCASSAGQGLVYEQYFGPGTRLTVT.

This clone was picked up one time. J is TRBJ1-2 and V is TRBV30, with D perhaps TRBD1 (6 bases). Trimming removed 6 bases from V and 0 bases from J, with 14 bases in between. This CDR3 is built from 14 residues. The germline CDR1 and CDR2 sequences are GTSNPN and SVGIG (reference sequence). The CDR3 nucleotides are TGTGCCTGCACGGACAGCCCATCTAACTATGGCTACACCTTC. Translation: CACTDSPSNYGYTF.

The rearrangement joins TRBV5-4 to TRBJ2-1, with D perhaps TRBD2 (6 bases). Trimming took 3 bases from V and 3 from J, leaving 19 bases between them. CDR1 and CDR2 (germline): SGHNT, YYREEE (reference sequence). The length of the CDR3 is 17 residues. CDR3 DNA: TGTGCCAGCAGCTGGGGGGTGGACACGACCAGCTACAATGAGCAGTTCTTC. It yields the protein CASSWGVDTTSYNEQFF. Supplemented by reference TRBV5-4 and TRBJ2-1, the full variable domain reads ETGVTQSPTHLIKTRGQQVTLRCSSQSGHNTVSWYQQALGQGPQFIFQYYREEENGRGNFPPRFSGLQFPNYSSELNVNALELDDSALYLCASSWGVDTTSYNEQFFGPGTRLTVL.

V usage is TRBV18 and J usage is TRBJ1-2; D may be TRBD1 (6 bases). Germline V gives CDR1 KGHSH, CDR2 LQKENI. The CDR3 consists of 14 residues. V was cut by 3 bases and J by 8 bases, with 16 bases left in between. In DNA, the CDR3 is TGTGCCAGCTCACCCCTCGGACAGTATAGGGGCTACACCTTC. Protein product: CASSPLGQYRGYTF.

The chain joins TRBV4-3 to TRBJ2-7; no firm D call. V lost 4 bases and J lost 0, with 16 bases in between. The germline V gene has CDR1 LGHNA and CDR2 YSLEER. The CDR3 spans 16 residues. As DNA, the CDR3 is TGCGCCAGCAGCCCGACTTTACGGGTCCCCTCCTACGAGCAGTACTTC. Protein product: CASSPTLRVPSYEQYF.

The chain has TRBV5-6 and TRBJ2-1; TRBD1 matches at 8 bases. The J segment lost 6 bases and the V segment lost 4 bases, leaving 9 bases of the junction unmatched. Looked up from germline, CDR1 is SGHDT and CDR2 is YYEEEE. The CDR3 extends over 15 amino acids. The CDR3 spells CASSNIQGDGNEQFF. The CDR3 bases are TGTGCCAGCAGCAATATACAGGGGGATGGCAATGAGCAGTTCTTC. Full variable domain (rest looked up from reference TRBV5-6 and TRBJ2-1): DAGVTQSPTHLIKTRGQQVTLRCSPKSGHDTVSWYQQALGQGPQFIFQYYEEEERQRGNFPDRFSGHQFPNYSSELNVNALLLGDSALYLCASSNIQGDGNEQFFGPGTRLTVL.

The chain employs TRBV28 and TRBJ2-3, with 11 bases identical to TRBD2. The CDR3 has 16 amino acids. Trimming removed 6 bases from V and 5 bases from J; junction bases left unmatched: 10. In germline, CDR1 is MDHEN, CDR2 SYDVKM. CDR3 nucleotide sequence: TGTGCCAGCAGCGAAATAGCGGGAGGGCCTCGAGATACGCAGTATTTT. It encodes CASSEIAGGPRDTQYF. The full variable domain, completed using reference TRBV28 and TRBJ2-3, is DVKVTQSSRYLVKRTGEKVFLECVQDMDHENMFWYRQDPGLGLRLIYFSYDVKMKEKGDIPEGYSVSREKKERFSLILESASTNQTSMYLCASSEIAGGPRDTQYFGPGTRLTVL.

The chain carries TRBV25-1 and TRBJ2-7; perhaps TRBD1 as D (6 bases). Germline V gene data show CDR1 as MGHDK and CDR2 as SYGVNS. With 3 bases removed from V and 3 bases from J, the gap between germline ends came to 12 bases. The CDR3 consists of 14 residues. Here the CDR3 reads CASSDYWGHYEQYF. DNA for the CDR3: TGTGCCAGCAGTGACTACTGGGGACACTACGAGCAGTACTTC.

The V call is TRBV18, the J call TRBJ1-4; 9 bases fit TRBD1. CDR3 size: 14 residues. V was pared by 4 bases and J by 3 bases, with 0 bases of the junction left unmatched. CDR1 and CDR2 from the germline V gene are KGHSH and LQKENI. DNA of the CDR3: TGTGCCAGCTCACGACAGGGGGCTAATGAAAAACTGTTTTTT. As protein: CASSRQGANEKLFF.

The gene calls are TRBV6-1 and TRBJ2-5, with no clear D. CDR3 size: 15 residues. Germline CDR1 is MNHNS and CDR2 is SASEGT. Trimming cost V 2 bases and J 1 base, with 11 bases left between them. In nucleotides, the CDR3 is TGTGCCAGCAGTGAATCATGGTACATCCAAGAGACCCAGTACTTC. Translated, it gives CASSESWYIQETQYF.

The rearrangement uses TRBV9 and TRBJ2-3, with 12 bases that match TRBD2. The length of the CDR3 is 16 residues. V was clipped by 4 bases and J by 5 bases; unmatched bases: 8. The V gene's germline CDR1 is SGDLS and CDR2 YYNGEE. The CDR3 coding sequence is TGTGCCAGCAGCTACGAACTAGCGGGAGGACAAGATACGCAGTATTTT. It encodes CASSYELAGGQDTQYF.

Here the CDR3 reads CASSTRQFHYGYTF. The CDR3 DNA reads as TGTGCCAGCAGCACCCGACAGTTTCACTATGGCTACACCTTC. The chain is built from TRBV13 and TRBJ1-2; TRBD1 might be the D (5 bases). With 5 bases removed from V and 3 bases from J, the gap between germline ends came to 13 bases. Germline V gives CDR1 PRHDT, CDR2 FYEKMQ (reference sequence). The CDR3 sequence is 14 residues long.

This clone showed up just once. The CDR3 bases are TGTGCCAGCAGCTTACACCCTTTCGGGGGCTACACCTTC. It encodes CASSLHPFGGYTF. The V gene is TRBV11-2, the J gene TRBJ1-2; D uncertain. In germline, CDR1 is SGHAT, CDR2 FQNNGV. The V end was cut by 2 bases, the J end by 8 bases, with 12 bases between. The CDR3 length is 13 residues.

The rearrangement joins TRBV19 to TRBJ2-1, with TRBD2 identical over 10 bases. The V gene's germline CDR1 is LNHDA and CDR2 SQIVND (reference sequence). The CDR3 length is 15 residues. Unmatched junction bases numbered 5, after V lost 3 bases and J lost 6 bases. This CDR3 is CASSMVAGGGNEQFF. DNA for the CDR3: TGTGCCAGTAGTATGGTAGCGGGAGGTGGCAATGAGCAGTTCTTC.

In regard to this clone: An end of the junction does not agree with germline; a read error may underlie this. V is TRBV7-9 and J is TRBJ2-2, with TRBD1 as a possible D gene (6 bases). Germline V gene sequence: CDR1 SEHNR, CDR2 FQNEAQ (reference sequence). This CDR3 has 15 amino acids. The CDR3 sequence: CSSSSSTGNTGELFF. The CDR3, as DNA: TGTTCCAGCAGCTCTTCGACAGGGAACACCGGGGAGCTGTTTTTT.

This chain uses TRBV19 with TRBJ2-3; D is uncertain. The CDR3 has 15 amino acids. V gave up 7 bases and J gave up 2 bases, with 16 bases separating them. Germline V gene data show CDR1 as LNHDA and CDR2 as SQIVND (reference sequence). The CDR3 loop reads CASTNTRGNTDTQYF. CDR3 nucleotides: TGTGCCAGTACAAACACGAGAGGCAACACAGATACGCAGTATTTT. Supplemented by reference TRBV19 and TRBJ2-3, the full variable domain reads DGGITQSPKYLFRKEGQNVTLSCEQNLNHDAMYWYRQDPGQGLRLIYYSQIVNDFQKGDIAEGYSVSREKKESFPLTVTSAQKNPTAFYLCASTNTRGNTDTQYFGPGTRLTVL.

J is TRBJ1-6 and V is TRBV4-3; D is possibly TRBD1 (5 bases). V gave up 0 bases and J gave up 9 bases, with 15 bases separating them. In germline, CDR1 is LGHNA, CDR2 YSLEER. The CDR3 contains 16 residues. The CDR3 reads CASSQDGPGEVSPLHF. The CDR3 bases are TGCGCCAGCAGCCAAGATGGCCCGGGGGAAGTTTCACCCCTCCACTTT.

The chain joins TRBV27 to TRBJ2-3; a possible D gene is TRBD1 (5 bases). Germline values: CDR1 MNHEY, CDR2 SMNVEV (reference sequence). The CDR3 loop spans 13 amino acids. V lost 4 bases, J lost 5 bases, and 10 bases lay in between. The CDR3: CASSYTTGDTQYF. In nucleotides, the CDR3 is TGTGCCAGCAGTTATACCACAGGAGATACGCAGTATTTT.

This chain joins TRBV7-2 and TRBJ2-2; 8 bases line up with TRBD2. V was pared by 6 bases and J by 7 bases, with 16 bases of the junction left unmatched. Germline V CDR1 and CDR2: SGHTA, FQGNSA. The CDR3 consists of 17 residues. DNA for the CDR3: TGTGCCAGCAGTCCACAGGCAGCGGGGGCCGCAGGCGGGGAGCTGTTTTTT. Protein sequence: CASSPQAAGAAGGELFF.

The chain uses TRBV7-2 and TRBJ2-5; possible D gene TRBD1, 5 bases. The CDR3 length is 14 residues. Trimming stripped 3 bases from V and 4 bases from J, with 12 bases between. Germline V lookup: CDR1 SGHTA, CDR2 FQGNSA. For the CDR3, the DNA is TGTGCCAGCAGCTTGGATCAGGGCGGAGAGACCCAGTACTTC. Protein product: CASSLDQGGETQYF.

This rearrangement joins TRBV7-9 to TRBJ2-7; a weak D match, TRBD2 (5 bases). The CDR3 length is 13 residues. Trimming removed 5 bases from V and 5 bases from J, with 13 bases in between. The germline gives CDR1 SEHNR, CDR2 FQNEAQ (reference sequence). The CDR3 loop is CASSRQRGDEQYF. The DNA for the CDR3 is TGTGCCAGCAGCCGGCAACGGGGAGACGAGCAGTACTTC.

Here the CDR3 reads CASSRACEQFF. The CDR3 DNA follows: TGTGCCAGCAGTCGCGCTTGTGAGCAGTTCTTC. This sequence joins TRBV25-1 and TRBJ2-1; D not certain. There are 11 residues in the CDR3. Trimming cost V 5 bases and J 9 bases, with 8 bases left between them. Germline values: CDR1 MGHDK, CDR2 SYGVNS. Full variable domain (missing parts from reference TRBV25-1 and TRBJ2-1): EADIYQTPRYLVIGTGKKITLECSQTMGHDKMYWYQQDPGMELHLIHYSYGVNSTEKGDLSSESTVSRIRTEHFPLTLESARPSHTSQYLCASSRACEQFFGPGTRLTVL.

The CDR3 is CASSIIGLADTQYF. CDR3 bases: TGTGCCAGTAGTATTATTGGACTAGCAGATACGCAGTATTTT. The V call is TRBV19, the J call TRBJ2-3, with 7 bases aligning to TRBD2. This CDR3 has 14 amino acids. Trimming took 3 bases from V and 4 from J; bases not matched to a gene: 4. CDR1 and CDR2 from the germline V gene are LNHDA and SQIVND (reference sequence).

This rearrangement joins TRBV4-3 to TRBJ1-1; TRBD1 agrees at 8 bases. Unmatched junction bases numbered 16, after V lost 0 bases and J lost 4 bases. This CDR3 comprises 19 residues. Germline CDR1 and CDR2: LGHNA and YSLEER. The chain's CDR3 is CASSQDPQGLGQGGTEAFF. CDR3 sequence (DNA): TGCGCCAGCAGCCAAGACCCTCAAGGGTTAGGACAGGGAGGCACTGAAGCTTTCTTT.

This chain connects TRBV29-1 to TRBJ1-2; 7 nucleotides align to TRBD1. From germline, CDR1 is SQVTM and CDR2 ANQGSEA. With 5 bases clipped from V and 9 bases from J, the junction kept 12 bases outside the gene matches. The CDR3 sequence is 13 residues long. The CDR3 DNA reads TGCAGCGTTACTATGGACAGGCGATTTAGCTACACCTTC. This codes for CSVTMDRRFSYTF.

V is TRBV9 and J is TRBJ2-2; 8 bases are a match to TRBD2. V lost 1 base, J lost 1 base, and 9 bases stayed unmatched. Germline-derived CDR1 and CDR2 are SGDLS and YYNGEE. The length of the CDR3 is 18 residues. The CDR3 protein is CASSVPDSGDKNTGELFF. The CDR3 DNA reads TGTGCCAGCAGCGTACCGGATAGCGGGGACAAGAACACCGGGGAGCTGTTTTTT.

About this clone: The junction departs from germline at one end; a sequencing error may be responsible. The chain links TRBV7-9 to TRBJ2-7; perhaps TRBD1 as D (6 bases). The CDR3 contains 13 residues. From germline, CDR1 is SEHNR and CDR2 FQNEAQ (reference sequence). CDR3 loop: CSSSFDRSYEQYF. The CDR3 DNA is TGTTCCAGCAGCTTTGACAGGTCCTACGAGCAGTACTTC.